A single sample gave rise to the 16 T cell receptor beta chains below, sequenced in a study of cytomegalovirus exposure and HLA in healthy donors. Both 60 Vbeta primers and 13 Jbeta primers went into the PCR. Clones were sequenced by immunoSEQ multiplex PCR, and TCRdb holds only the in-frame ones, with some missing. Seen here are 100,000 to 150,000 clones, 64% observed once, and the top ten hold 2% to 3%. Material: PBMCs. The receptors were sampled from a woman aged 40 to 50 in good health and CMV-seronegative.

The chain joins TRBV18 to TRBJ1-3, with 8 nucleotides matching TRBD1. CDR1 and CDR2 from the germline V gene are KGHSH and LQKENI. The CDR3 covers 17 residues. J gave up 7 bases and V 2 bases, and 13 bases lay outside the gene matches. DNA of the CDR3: TGTGCCAGCTCACCAGTATCGACAGGGGCTGTCCTCAACACCATATATTTT. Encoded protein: CASSPVSTGAVLNTIYF. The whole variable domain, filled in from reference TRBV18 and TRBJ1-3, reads NAGVMQNPRHLVRRRGQEARLRCSPMKGHSHVYWYRQLPEEGLKFMVYLQKENIIDESGMPKERFSAEFPKEGPSILRIQQVVRGDSAAYFCASSPVSTGAVLNTIYFGEGSWLTVV.

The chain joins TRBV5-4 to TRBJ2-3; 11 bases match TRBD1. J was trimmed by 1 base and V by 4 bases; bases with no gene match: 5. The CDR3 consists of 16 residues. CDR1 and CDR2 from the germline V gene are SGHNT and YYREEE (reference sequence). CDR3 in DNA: TGTGCCAGCAGCCCTGGACAGGGGGCTGGCACAGATACGCAGTATTTT. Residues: CASSPGQGAGTDTQYF.

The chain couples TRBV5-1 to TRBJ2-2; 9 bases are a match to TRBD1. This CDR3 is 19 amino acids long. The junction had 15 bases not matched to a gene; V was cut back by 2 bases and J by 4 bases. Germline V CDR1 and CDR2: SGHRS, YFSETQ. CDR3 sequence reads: CASSFSGTGWSSTTGELFF. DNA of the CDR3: TGCGCCAGCAGCTTCTCCGGGACAGGGTGGTCAAGTACCACCGGGGAGCTGTTTTTT.

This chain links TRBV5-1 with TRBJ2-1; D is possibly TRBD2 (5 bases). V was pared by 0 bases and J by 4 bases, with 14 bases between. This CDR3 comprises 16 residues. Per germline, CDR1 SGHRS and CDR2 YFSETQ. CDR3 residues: CASSLAGTSGYNEQFF. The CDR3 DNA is TGCGCCAGCAGCTTGGCCGGTACTAGTGGGTACAATGAGCAGTTCTTC.

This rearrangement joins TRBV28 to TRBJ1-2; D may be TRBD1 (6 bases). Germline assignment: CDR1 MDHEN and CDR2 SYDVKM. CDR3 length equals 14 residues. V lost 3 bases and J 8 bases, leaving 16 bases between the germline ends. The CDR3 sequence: CASSLSLGAEGYTF. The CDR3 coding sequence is TGTGCCAGCAGTTTGAGTTTGGGGGCGGAGGGCTACACCTTC.

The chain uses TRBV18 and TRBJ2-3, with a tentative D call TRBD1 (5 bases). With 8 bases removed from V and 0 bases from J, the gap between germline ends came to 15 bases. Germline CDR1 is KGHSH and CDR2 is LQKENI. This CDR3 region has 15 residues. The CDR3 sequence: CASPRVKGSTDTQYF. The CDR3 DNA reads TGTGCCAGCCCCAGGGTAAAGGGAAGCACAGATACGCAGTATTTT. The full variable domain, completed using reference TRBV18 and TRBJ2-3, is NAGVMQNPRHLVRRRGQEARLRCSPMKGHSHVYWYRQLPEEGLKFMVYLQKENIIDESGMPKERFSAEFPKEGPSILRIQQVVRGDSAAYFCASPRVKGSTDTQYFGPGTRLTVL.

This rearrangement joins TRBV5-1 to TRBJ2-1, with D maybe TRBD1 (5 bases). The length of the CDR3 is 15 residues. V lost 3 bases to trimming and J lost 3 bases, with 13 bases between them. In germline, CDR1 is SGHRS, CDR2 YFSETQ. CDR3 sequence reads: CASSSGQGLYNEQFF. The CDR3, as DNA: TGCGCCAGCAGCTCAGGACAAGGCCTCTACAATGAGCAGTTCTTC.

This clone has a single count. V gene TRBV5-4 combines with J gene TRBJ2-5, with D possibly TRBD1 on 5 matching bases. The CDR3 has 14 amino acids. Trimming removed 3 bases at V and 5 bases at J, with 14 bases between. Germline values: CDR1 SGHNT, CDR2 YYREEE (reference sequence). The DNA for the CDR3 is TGTGCCAGCAGCTCTGACAGTCCTAGGGAGACCCAGTACTTC. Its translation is CASSSDSPRETQYF.

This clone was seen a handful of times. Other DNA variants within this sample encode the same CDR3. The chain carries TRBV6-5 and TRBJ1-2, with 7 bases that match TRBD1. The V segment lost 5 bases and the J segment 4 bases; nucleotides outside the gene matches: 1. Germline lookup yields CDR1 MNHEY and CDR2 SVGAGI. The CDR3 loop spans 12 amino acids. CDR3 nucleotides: TGTGCCAGCAGTCGACAGGGCTATGGCTACACCTTC. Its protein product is CASSRQGYGYTF.

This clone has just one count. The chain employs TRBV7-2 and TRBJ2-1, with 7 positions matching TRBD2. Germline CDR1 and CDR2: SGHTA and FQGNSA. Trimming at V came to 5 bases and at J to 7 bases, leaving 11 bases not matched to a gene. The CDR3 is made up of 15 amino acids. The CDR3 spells CASSLLGLVINEQFF. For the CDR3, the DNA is TGTGCCAGCAGCCTCCTTGGACTAGTAATTAATGAGCAGTTCTTC.

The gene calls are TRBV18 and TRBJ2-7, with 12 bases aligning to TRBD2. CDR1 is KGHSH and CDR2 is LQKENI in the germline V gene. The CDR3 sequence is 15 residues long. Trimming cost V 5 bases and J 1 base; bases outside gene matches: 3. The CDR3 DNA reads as TGTGCCAGCTCAGCGACTAGCGGGGGTTCCTACGAGCAGTACTTC. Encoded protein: CASSATSGGSYEQYF.

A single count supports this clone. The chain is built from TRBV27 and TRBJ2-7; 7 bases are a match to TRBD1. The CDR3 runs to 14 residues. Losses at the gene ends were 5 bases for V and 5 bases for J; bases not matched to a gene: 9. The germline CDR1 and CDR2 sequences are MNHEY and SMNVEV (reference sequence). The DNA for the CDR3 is TGTGCCAGCAGTACGAGGGCAGGGGGTAACGAGCAGTACTTC. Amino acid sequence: CASSTRAGGNEQYF.

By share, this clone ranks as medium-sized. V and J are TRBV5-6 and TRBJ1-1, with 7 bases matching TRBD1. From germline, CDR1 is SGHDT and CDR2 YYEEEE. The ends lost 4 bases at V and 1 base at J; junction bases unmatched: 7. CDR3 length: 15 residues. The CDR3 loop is CASSPDRAGNTEAFF. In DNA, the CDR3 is TGTGCCAGCAGCCCCGACAGGGCCGGGAACACTGAAGCTTTCTTT.

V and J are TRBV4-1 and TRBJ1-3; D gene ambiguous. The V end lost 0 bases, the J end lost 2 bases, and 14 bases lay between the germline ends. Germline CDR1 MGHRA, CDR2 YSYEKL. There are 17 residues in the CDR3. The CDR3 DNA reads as TGCGCCAGCAGCCAAGATAGGGAGGTTCTTCCTGGAAACACCATATATTTT. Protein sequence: CASSQDREVLPGNTIYF.

CDR3 in amino acids: CATSRDGDSSPLHF. The CDR3 DNA reads as TGTGCCACCAGCAGAGATGGGGACTCTTCACCCCTCCACTTT. The chain recombines TRBV15 with TRBJ1-6, with D maybe TRBD1 (5 bases). Germline CDR1 and CDR2: LNHNV and YYDKDF (reference sequence). Trimming left V 0 bases short and J 9 bases short, with 9 bases between. This CDR3 is 14 amino acids long.

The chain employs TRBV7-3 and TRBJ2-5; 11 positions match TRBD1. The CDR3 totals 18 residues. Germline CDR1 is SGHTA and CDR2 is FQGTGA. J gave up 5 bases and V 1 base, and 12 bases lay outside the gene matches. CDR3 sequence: CASSLSGPGQGARETQYF. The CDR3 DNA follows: TGTGCCAGCAGCTTAAGCGGCCCTGGACAGGGGGCGAGGGAGACCCAGTACTTC. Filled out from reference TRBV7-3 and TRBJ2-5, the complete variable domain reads GAGVSQTPSNKVTEKGKYVELRCDPISGHTALYWYRQSLGQGPEFLIYFQGTGAADDSGLPNDRFFAVRPEGSVSTLKIQRTERGDSAVYLCASSLSGPGQGARETQYFGPGTRLLVL.